This record looks at one TCR beta chain sequence and its context. This sample is part of a study of blood T cell repertoires in COVID-19. Study-level information: Donors in the United States, Italy and Spain gave samples during acute or convalescent COVID-19. In each case, the material was cDNA or gDNA derived from T cells, B-cell-depleted T cells, or PBMCs.

In the authors' workflow: Scientists estimated how many nucleated cells there were by amplifying reference gene primers. The assay was immunoSEQ multiplex PCR, and TCRdb's table has in-frame clones only and misses some. The DNA gave D and trimming, while V, J and clone size come from that table. The table has 110,000 or so clones, over 75% seen once; the top ten hold 3% to 5%. This CDR3 is 14 amino acids long. V was pared by 3 bases and J by 10 bases, with 9 bases of the junction left unmatched. Germline values: CDR1 MDHEN, CDR2 SYDVKM. This sequence joins TRBV28 and TRBJ2-1, with TRBD2 matching 7 bases. This sequence originates from a man aged 60 to 75 with acute or convalescent COVID-19. Sequencing was done on a sample of peripheral blood. Here the CDR3 DNA reads TGTGCCAGCAGTTTGTGGGGGGAGGGGCACGAGCAGTTCTTC. It translates to CASSLWGEGHEQFF. The whole variable domain, remainder taken from reference TRBV28 and TRBJ2-1, is DVKVTQSSRYLVKRTGEKVFLECVQDMDHENMFWYRQDPGLGLRLIYFSYDVKMKEKGDIPEGYSVSREKKERFSLILESASTNQTSMYLCASSLWGEGHEQFFGPGTRLTVL.